This TCR beta chain was sequenced for a study of spatial heterogeneity in lung cancer. Overall study: More than nine raw reads, on average, carried each unique TCR and UMI combination.

Time point defined: sample taken at primary tumor resection. Without sorting, whole RNA was sequenced from tumor, nontumor lung or frozen PBMC. This clonotype has a count of ten or more. V was trimmed by 0 bases and J by 4 bases, leaving 7 bases between them. The CDR3 runs to 14 residues. CDR1 is SGHTA and CDR2 is FQGNSA in the germline V gene. A distinct unique molecular identifier was carried by each TCR cDNA molecule. TCRdb redid the calling of the 5' RACE reads with MiXCR, one entry per CDR3 protein. The data hold roughly 48,000 distinct CDR3 sequences, with roughly 5% observed a single time. The source was PBMCs, collected at surgery. The origin of this receptor is a male donor with early-stage non-small cell lung cancer. This rearrangement joins TRBV7-2 to TRBJ1-5; D is unresolved. For the CDR3, the DNA is TGTGCCAGCAGCTTAGCTGCCAATAATCAGCCCCAGCATTTT. Translated: CASSLAANNQPQHF.